Below are 31 T cell receptor beta chains sequenced from a single sample in a study of blood T cell repertoires in COVID-19. Produced via immunoSEQ multiplex PCR; TCRdb's table is partial and in-frame only. The sample comprises fewer than 200,000 clones, approximately 92% of which are singletons, and 3.5% to 5% rests with the top ten. Sequencing was performed on peripheral blood. These receptors all come from a woman in her 50s with acute or convalescent COVID-19.

V is TRBV7-2 and J is TRBJ2-5; no firm D call. Germline CDR1 reads SGHTA; CDR2 reads FQGNSA. V shed 5 bases and J shed 3 bases, with 13 bases lying between them. This CDR3 has 14 residues. CDR3 residues: CASSPSMSEETQYF. Written as DNA, the CDR3 is TGTGCCAGCAGCCCGTCGATGAGCGAAGAGACCCAGTACTTC.

The chain links TRBV29-1 to TRBJ2-5; possibly TRBD2 for D (6 bases). This CDR3 has 12 amino acids. Trimming stripped 3 bases from V and 3 bases from J, with 8 bases between. Germline V lookup: CDR1 SQVTM, CDR2 ANQGSEA. The CDR3 sequence is CSVDRGKETQYF. The CDR3 bases are TGCAGCGTTGACCGGGGGAAAGAGACCCAGTACTTC. Full variable domain (remainder filled in from reference TRBV29-1 and TRBJ2-5): SAVISQKPSRDICQRGTSLTIQCQVDSQVTMMFWYRQQPGQSLTLIATANQGSEATYESGFVIDKFPISRPNLTFSTLTVSNMSPEDSSIYLCSVDRGKETQYFGPGTRLLVL.

This chain joins TRBV19 and TRBJ1-4; TRBD1 matches 8 bases. Germline CDR1 LNHDA, CDR2 SQIVND (reference sequence). The length of the CDR3 is 14 residues. The trim removed 4 bases at V and 7 bases at J, leaving 5 bases unmatched. The CDR3 is CASSTTGVVEKLFF. The CDR3 nucleotides are TGTGCCAGTAGTACGACAGGGGTAGTTGAAAAACTGTTTTTT.

The rearrangement joins TRBV7-2 to TRBJ2-1; TRBD2 aligns across 8 bases. Trimming cost V 5 bases and J 3 bases; bases outside gene matches: 6. Germline V gene data show CDR1 as SGHTA and CDR2 as FQGNSA. The CDR3 totals 15 residues. The CDR3 is CASSQPGGDYNEQFF. The CDR3 coding sequence is TGTGCCAGCAGCCAACCCGGGGGGGACTACAATGAGCAGTTCTTC.

V and J are TRBV3-1 (or the pseudogene TRBV3-2) and TRBJ1-6; no firm D call. V lost 1 base to trimming and J lost 7 bases, with 11 bases between them. The CDR3 spans 15 residues. Per the germline V gene, CDR1 is LGHDT and CDR2 is YNNKEL (reference sequence). The CDR3 reads CASSQVEAGNSPLHF. In DNA, the CDR3 is TGTGCCAGCAGCCAAGTTGAGGCGGGGAATTCACCCCTCCACTTT.

The chain employs TRBV28 and TRBJ1-5, with D unresolved. V was trimmed by 6 bases and J by 6 bases, leaving 12 bases between them. Germline V CDR1 and CDR2: MDHEN, SYDVKM. CDR3 length: 13 residues. CDR3 sequence reads: CASRALVVQPQHF. The DNA for the CDR3 is TGTGCCAGCAGAGCGCTTGTGGTTCAGCCCCAGCATTTT.

The sample holds one count of this clone. The genes are TRBV19 and TRBJ2-7; maybe TRBD1 (5 bases). The CDR3 is made up of 16 amino acids. Trimming pared 2 bases from V and 1 base from J, leaving 15 bases between. Per the germline V gene, CDR1 is LNHDA and CDR2 is SQIVND (reference sequence). CDR3 in DNA: TGTGCCAGTAGTATACAGGGATGGTCCGCGTCCTACGAGCAGTACTTC. Translating gives CASSIQGWSASYEQYF.

The V gene is TRBV11-2, the J gene TRBJ1-1; 8 positions match TRBD1. V lost 5 bases, J lost 2 bases, and 10 bases stayed unmatched. CDR1 is SGHAT and CDR2 is FQNNGV in the germline V gene. This CDR3 comprises 16 residues. The CDR3 spells CASSRDNGQGNTEAFF. The CDR3 DNA follows: TGTGCCAGCAGCCGTGACAACGGACAGGGAAACACTGAAGCTTTCTTT.

The chain carries TRBV6-4 and TRBJ1-5; D is uncertain. Germline V gives CDR1 MRHNA, CDR2 SNTAGT. This CDR3 spans 13 amino acids. Trimming shortened V by 2 bases and J by 3 bases, and 5 bases separated the two germline ends. CDR3 sequence: CASSDGPNQPQHF. Written as DNA, the CDR3 is TGTGCCAGCAGTGACGGGCCCAATCAGCCCCAGCATTTT.

The chain employs TRBV2 and TRBJ2-7; the D is unclear. There are 14 residues in the CDR3. V gave up 2 bases and J gave up 3 bases, with 11 bases separating them. Germline-derived CDR1 and CDR2 are SNHLY and FYNNEI. CDR3 sequence: CASSETVLSYEQYF. The CDR3 nucleotides read TGTGCCAGCAGTGAAACTGTCCTAAGCTACGAGCAGTACTTC.

DNA of the CDR3: TGTGCCAGCAGCTTATCCCCGGGGGGCGGGGCAAAGGCCTACGAGCAGTACTTC. This gives the protein CASSLSPGGGAKAYEQYF. The chain combines TRBV7-2 with TRBJ2-7; a weak D match, TRBD2 (7 bases). Germline CDR1 and CDR2: SGHTA and FQGNSA. Trimming took off 2 bases at V and 2 bases at J, with 22 bases between the two ends. This CDR3 has 18 residues.

The rearrangement links TRBV10-1 to TRBJ1-5; D might be TRBD1 (6 bases). V was cut by 1 base and J by 2 bases, with 12 bases left in between. Germline V gene lookup returns CDR1 WNHNN and CDR2 SYGVQD (reference sequence). The CDR3 sequence is 16 residues long. CDR3 DNA sequence: TGCGCCAGCAGTGAGTGGACAGAAAACGGCAATCAGCCCCAGCATTTT. The encoded protein is CASSEWTENGNQPQHF.

CDR3 in DNA: TGTGCCAGCAGTTTACAGGGTTGGGGCTACACCTTC. Translated, it gives CASSLQGWGYTF. The chain recombines TRBV12-3 or TRBV12-4 with TRBJ1-2; possibly TRBD1 for D (5 bases). The V end was cut by 2 bases, the J end by 8 bases, with 9 bases between. The CDR3 is 12 residues long.

The V and J genes are TRBV9 and TRBJ1-6; 11 nucleotides align to TRBD1. This CDR3 region has 14 residues. V lost 2 bases and J lost 10; bases outside the gene matches: 2. Per germline, CDR1 SGDLS and CDR2 YYNGEE. CDR3 protein: CASSVRTGGSPLHF. CDR3 sequence (DNA): TGTGCCAGCAGCGTCCGGACAGGGGGCTCACCCCTCCACTTT.

The chain has TRBV2 and TRBJ1-2, with unresolved D. Germline CDR1 reads SNHLY; CDR2 reads FYNNEI. This CDR3 has 13 amino acids. V lost 7 bases and J 5 bases, leaving 14 bases between the germline ends. The CDR3 nucleotides read TGTGCCAGCACTCCCGCAGCGAAATATGGCTACACCTTC. Encoded protein: CASTPAAKYGYTF.

The rearrangement joins TRBV25-1 to TRBJ1-4, with D hard to call. V was trimmed by 3 bases and J by 7 bases, leaving 3 bases between them. CDR1 MGHDK and CDR2 SYGVNS come from the germline V gene. The CDR3 consists of 11 residues. The CDR3 DNA follows: TGTGCCAGCAGTGATCTTGAAAAACTGTTTTTT. Translating gives CASSDLEKLFF.

In nucleotides, the CDR3 is TGTGCCAGCAGCCGCCGGGACACTTTACCCCTCCACTTT. As protein: CASSRRDTLPLHF. This rearrangement joins TRBV3-1 (or the pseudogene TRBV3-2) to TRBJ1-6, with a possible D match to TRBD1 (6 bases). Germline assignment: CDR1 LGHDT and CDR2 YNNKEL (reference sequence). This CDR3 region has 13 residues. V lost 4 bases and J lost 12, with 13 bases in between.

This chain uses TRBV7-8 with TRBJ2-7; D might be TRBD1 (5 bases). Trimming removed 1 base from V and 5 bases from J, with 9 bases in between. The CDR3 consists of 13 residues. CDR1 is SGHVS and CDR2 is FQNEAQ in the germline V gene. The CDR3 reads CASSLVSGNEQYF. As DNA, the CDR3 is TGTGCCAGCAGCTTAGTGTCAGGGAACGAGCAGTACTTC.

The chain joins TRBV4-2 to TRBJ1-2; 7 positions match TRBD1. Trimming at V came to 0 bases and at J to 4 bases, leaving 8 bases not matched to a gene. The CDR3 is made up of 16 amino acids. Germline CDR1 reads LGHNA; CDR2 reads YNFKEQ. The CDR3 loop is CASSQEGTATFYGYTF. The DNA of the CDR3 is TGTGCCAGCAGCCAAGAAGGGACAGCTACTTTCTATGGCTACACCTTC.

The chain recombines TRBV6-5 with TRBJ2-7, with TRBD1 identical over 7 bases. V lost 2 bases and J lost 5; bases outside the gene matches: 9. Germline assignment: CDR1 MNHEY and CDR2 SVGAGI. This CDR3 region has 15 residues. The CDR3: CASSYQDRYSDEQYF. CDR3 nucleotides: TGTGCCAGCAGTTACCAGGACAGGTACTCGGACGAGCAGTACTTC.

The V and J genes are TRBV7-2 and TRBJ2-7; D is possibly TRBD1 (5 bases). V lost 1 base and J 0 bases, leaving 10 bases between the germline ends. CDR1 and CDR2 (germline): SGHTA, FQGNSA. The CDR3 covers 15 residues. The CDR3 here is CASSLGADSSYEQYF. CDR3 nucleotides: TGTGCCAGCAGCTTAGGGGCAGACAGCTCCTACGAGCAGTACTTC.

The rearrangement uses TRBV3-1 (or the pseudogene TRBV3-2) and TRBJ1-2; no clear D gene. The CDR3 sequence is 14 residues long. Looked up from germline, CDR1 is LGHDT and CDR2 is YNNKEL (reference sequence). The germline V and J ends were trimmed by 1 base and 5 bases, with 11 bases remaining between them. CDR3: CASSQARSIYGYTF. The CDR3 region has the DNA TGTGCCAGCAGCCAAGCGAGATCCATATATGGCTACACCTTC.

The J gene is TRBJ1-2, the V gene TRBV18, with a tentative D call TRBD1 (6 bases). This CDR3 has 13 residues. V lost 6 bases and J lost 6, with 14 bases in between. The V gene's germline CDR1 is KGHSH and CDR2 LQKENI. As DNA, the CDR3 is TGTGCCAGCTCGAAGGGACACGAAGATGGCTACACCTTC. It is translated as CASSKGHEDGYTF.

The chain combines TRBV7-3 with TRBJ1-1; unclear D gene. Germline V CDR1 and CDR2: SGHTA, FQGTGA. This CDR3 is 20 amino acids long. V lost 1 base to trimming and J lost 6 bases, with 30 bases between them. The CDR3 coding sequence is TGTGCCAGCAGCTTAAAAGTCAGTTTCAAGGCCGGGGAATTCGGGCCTGAAGCTTTCTTT. Its protein product is CASSLKVSFKAGEFGPEAFF. The complete variable domain, with remaining parts taken from reference TRBV7-3 and TRBJ1-1, reads GAGVSQTPSNKVTEKGKYVELRCDPISGHTALYWYRQSLGQGPEFLIYFQGTGAADDSGLPNDRFFAVRPEGSVSTLKIQRTERGDSAVYLCASSLKVSFKAGEFGPEAFFGQGTRLTVV.

The chain links TRBV2 to TRBJ1-2; 7 bases line up with TRBD1. Unmatched junction bases numbered 3, after V lost 4 bases and J lost 4 bases. This CDR3 spans 13 amino acids. Germline assignment: CDR1 SNHLY and CDR2 FYNNEI. CDR3 DNA: TGTGCCAGCAGTGGGGACAGCGGCTATGGCTACACCTTC. As protein: CASSGDSGYGYTF.

J is TRBJ1-1 and V is TRBV19; D not certain. This CDR3 is 13 amino acids long. CDR1 LNHDA and CDR2 SQIVND come from the germline V gene (reference sequence). The V gene lost 5 bases and the J gene lost 5 bases, with 12 bases spanning the gap. The CDR3 DNA is TGTGCCAGTAGTCCGGGATTGTGGACTGAAGCTTTCTTT. It translates to CASSPGLWTEAFF.

The chain is built from TRBV19 and TRBJ1-1; a weak D match, TRBD1 (5 bases). CDR1 LNHDA and CDR2 SQIVND come from the germline V gene (reference sequence). The V end was cut by 3 bases, the J end by 1 base, with 15 bases between. CDR3 size: 16 residues. CDR3 protein: CASSIGAPGGNTEAFF. The CDR3 DNA follows: TGTGCCAGTAGTATCGGGGCCCCGGGAGGGAACACTGAAGCTTTCTTT.

The rearrangement joins TRBV2 to TRBJ2-5, with a weak D call TRBD2 (5 bases). With 5 bases removed from V and 5 bases from J, the gap between germline ends came to 15 bases. CDR1 SNHLY and CDR2 FYNNEI come from the germline V gene. CDR3 length equals 14 residues. CDR3 coding DNA: TGTGCCAGCAGTAAAGGGAGTAGCGTGGAGACCCAGTACTTC. It specifies CASSKGSSVETQYF.

Here the CDR3 DNA reads TGTGCCATCAGCGAAAGACAGGGGGTGTCTAATTCACCCCTCCACTTT. This codes for CAISERQGVSNSPLHF. V usage is TRBV10-3 and J usage is TRBJ1-6; 9 bases agree with TRBD1. The CDR3 runs to 16 residues. The V and J ends lost 6 bases and 6 bases, in that order; junction bases with no gene match: 9. Germline-derived CDR1 and CDR2 are ENHRY and SYGVKD.

The chain joins TRBV19 to TRBJ1-5; TRBD1 matches 7 bases. Trimming took 3 bases from V and 1 from J; bases not matched to a gene: 6. The germline V gene has CDR1 LNHDA and CDR2 SQIVND (reference sequence). The CDR3 is 16 residues long. The CDR3 region is CASSIGQGVSNQPQHF. The CDR3 bases are TGTGCCAGTAGTATCGGCCAGGGGGTAAGCAATCAGCCCCAGCATTTT.

This clone was observed once. The CDR3 reads CASSSPIPRTYEQYF. The CDR3 nucleotides read TGTGCCAGCAGCTCTCCGATCCCTCGAACTTACGAGCAGTACTTC. The chain is built from TRBV5-6 and TRBJ2-7; D remains ambiguous. This CDR3 is built from 15 residues. Germline V gives CDR1 SGHDT, CDR2 YYEEEE. V shed 3 bases and J shed 4 bases, with 17 bases lying between them.